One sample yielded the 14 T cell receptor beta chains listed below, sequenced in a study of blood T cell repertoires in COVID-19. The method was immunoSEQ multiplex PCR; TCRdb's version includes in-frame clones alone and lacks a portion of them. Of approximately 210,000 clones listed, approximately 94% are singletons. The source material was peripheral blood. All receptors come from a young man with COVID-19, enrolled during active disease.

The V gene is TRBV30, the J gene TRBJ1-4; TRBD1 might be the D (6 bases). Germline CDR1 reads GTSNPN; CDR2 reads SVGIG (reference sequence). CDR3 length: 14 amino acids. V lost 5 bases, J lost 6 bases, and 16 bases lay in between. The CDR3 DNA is TGTGCCTGGGAGCTGGGGGCGGGAGATGAAAAACTGTTTTTT. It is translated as CAWELGAGDEKLFF.

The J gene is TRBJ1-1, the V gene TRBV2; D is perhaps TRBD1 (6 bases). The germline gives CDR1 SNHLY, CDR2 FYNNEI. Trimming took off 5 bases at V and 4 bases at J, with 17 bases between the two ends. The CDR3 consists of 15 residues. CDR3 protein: CASSPGTTRTTEAFF. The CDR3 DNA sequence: TGTGCCAGCAGTCCCGGGACAACTCGGACCACTGAAGCTTTCTTT.

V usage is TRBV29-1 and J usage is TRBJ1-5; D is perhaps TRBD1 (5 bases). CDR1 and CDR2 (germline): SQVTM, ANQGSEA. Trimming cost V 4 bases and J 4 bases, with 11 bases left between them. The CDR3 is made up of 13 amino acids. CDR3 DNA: TGCAGCGTTGCCCGGGCAGGGAATCAGCCCCAGCATTTT. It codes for CSVARAGNQPQHF.

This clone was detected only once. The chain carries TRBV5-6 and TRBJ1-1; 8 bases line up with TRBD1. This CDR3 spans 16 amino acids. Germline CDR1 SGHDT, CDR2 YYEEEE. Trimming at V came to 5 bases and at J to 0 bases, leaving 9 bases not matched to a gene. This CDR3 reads CASRIRTGLMNTEAFF. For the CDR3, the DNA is TGTGCCAGCAGGATACGGACAGGGCTCATGAACACTGAAGCTTTCTTT.

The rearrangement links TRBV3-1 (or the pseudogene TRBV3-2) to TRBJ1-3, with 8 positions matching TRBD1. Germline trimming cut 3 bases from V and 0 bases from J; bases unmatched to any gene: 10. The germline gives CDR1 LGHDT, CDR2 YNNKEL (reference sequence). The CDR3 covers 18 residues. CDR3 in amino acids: CASSQNRDRLSSGNTIYF. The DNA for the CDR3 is TGTGCCAGCAGCCAGAACCGGGACAGGTTGAGCTCTGGAAACACCATATATTTT.

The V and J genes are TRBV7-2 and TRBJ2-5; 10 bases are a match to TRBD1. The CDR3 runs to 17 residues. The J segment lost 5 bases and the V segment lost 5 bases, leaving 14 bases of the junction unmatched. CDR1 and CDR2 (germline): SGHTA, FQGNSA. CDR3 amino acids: CASSLYSTGGAWETQYF. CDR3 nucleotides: TGTGCCAGCAGCCTTTACTCGACAGGGGGCGCGTGGGAGACCCAGTACTTC.

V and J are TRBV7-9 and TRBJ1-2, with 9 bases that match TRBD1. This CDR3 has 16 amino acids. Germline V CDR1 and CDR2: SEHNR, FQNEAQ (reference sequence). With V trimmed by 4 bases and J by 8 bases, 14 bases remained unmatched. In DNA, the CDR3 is TGTGCCAGCAGCTCAACTAACTTACAGGGGGCATGGGGCTACACCTTC. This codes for CASSSTNLQGAWGYTF. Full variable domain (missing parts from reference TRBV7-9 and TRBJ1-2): DTGVSQNPRHKITKRGQNVTFRCDPISEHNRLYWYRQTLGQGPEFLTYFQNEAQLEKSRLLSDRFSAERPKGSFSTLEIQRTEQGDSAMYLCASSSTNLQGAWGYTFGSGTRLTVV.

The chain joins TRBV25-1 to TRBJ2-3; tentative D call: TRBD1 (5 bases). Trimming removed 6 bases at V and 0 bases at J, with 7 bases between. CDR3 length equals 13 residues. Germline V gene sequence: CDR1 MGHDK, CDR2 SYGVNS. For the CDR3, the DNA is TGTGCCAGCAGCAGGGTAAGCACAGATACGCAGTATTTT. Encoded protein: CASSRVSTDTQYF. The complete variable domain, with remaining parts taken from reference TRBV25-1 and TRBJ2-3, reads EADIYQTPRYLVIGTGKKITLECSQTMGHDKMYWYQQDPGMELHLIHYSYGVNSTEKGDLSSESTVSRIRTEHFPLTLESARPSHTSQYLCASSRVSTDTQYFGPGTRLTVL.

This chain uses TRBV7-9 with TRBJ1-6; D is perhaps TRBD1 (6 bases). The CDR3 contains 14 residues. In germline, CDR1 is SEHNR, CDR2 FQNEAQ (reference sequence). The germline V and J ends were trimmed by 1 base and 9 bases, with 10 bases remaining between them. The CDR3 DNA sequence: TGTGCCAGCAGCTTAGAACAGGGAGCTTCACCCCTCCACTTT. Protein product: CASSLEQGASPLHF.

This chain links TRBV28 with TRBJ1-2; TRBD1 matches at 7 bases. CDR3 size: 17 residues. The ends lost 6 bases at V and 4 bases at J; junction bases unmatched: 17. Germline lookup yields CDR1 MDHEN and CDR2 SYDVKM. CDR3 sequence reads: CASREQQRDSFSYGYTF. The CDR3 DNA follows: TGTGCCAGCAGGGAGCAACAGAGGGACAGCTTCTCCTATGGCTACACCTTC.

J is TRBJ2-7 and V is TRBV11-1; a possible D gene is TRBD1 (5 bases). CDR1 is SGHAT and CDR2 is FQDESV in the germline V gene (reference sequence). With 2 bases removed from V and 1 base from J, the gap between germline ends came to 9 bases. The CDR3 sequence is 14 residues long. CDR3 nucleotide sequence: TGTGCCAGCAGCTTAAGGGGTCGGTCCTACGAGCAGTACTTC. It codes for CASSLRGRSYEQYF.

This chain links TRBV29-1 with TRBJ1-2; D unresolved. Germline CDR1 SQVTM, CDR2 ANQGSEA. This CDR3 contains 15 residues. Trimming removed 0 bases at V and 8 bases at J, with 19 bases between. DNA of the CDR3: TGCAGCGTTGAAGATGGAGCCGGGGAGAGTGGAGGCTACACCTTC. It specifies CSVEDGAGESGGYTF.

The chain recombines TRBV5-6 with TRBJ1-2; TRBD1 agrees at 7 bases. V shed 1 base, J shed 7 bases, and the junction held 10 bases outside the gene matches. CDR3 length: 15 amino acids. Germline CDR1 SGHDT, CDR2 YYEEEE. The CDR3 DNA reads TGTGCCAGCAGCTTGACCCCGGGACAGCGGTTTGGCTACACCTTC. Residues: CASSLTPGQRFGYTF.

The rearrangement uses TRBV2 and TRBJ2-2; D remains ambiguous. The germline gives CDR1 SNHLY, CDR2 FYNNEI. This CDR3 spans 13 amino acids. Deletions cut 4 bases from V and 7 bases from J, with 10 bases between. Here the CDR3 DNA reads TGTGCCAGCAGTGGAACGGGTCACGGGGAGCTGTTTTTT. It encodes CASSGTGHGELFF.